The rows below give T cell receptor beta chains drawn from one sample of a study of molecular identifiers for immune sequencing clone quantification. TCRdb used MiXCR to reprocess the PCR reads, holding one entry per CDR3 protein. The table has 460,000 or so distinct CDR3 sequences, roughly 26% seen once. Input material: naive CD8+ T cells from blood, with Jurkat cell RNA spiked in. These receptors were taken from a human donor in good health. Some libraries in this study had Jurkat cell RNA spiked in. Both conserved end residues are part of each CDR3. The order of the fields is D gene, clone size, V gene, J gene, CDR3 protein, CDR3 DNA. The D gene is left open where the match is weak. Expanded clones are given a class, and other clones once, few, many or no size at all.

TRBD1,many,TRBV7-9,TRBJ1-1,CASSFHPDRGGTEAFF,TGTGCCAGCAGCTTCCACCCGGACAGGGGAGGCACTGAAGCTTTCTTT
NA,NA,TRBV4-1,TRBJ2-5,CASSPFEGGGRETQYF,TGCGCCAGCAGTCCTTTTGAGGGGGGGGGCCGGGAGACCCAGTACTTC
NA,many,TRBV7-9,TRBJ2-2,CASSFPPPPNTGELFF,TGTGCCAGCAGCTTCCCCCCCCCGCCTAACACCGGGGAGCTGTTTTTT
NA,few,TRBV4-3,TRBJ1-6,CASSRGHGQRNSPLHF,TGCGCCAGCAGCCGAGGCCACGGACAGCGTAATTCACCCCTCCACTTT
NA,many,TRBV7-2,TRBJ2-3,CAAGIATDTQYF,TGTGCCGCTGGGATAGCCACAGATACGCAGTATTTT
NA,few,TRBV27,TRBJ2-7,CASSLSMADEQYF,TGTGCCAGCAGTTTATCGATGGCTGACGAGCAGTACTTC
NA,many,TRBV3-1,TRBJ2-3,CASSQEWQAVAQYF,TGTGCCAGCAGCCAAGAATGGCAGGCAGTTGCGCAGTATTTT
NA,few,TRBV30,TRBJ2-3,CAWSVPFLVPDTQYF,TGTGCCTGGAGTGTACCTTTCTTAGTCCCAGATACGCAGTATTTT
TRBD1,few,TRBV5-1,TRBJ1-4,CASSIGTGDHRSTNEKLFF,TGCGCCAGCAGCATCGGGACAGGGGACCATCGCTCAACTAATGAAAAACTGTTTTTT
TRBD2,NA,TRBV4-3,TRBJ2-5,CASSPLAGGFQETQYF,TGCGCCAGCAGCCCCTTAGCGGGAGGATTCCAAGAGACCCAGTACTTC
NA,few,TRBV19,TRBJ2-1,CASSITERGNEQFF,TGTGCCAGTAGTATCACGGAGAGGGGGAATGAGCAGTTCTTC
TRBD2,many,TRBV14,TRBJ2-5,CASSRVTSGRETQYF,TGTGCCAGCAGCCGAGTGACTAGCGGGAGAGAGACCCAGTACTTC